What follows is one T cell receptor beta chain and its context. The germline V and J ends were trimmed by 1 base and 7 bases, with 8 bases remaining between them. The CDR3 length is 14 residues. From germline, CDR1 is SGHVS and CDR2 FNYEAQ. In the original processing: Estimation of nucleated cell counts was performed using reference gene primer amplification. Repertoires were generated with immunoSEQ multiplex PCR, while TCRdb's copy carries only in-frame clones and drops some. V and J calls and clone size follow that table, whereas D and trimming were derived from the DNA. The sample carries around 86,000 clones, roughly 86% recorded once. The data were obtained in a study of blood T cell repertoires in COVID-19. As for the study in general: COVID-19 samples from acute and convalescent phases originated in the United States, Italy and Spain. PBMCs, B-cell-depleted T cells, or T cells provided the cDNA or gDNA that made up the material.

Sequencing was done on a sample of peripheral blood. The clonotype comes from a human donor with acute or convalescent COVID-19. The donor label of this sample is uncertain. The chain uses TRBV7-6 and TRBJ1-6; no firm D call. The CDR3 here is CASSLEVGNSPLHF. The CDR3, as DNA: TGTGCCAGCAGCTTAGAGGTCGGGAATTCACCCCTCCACTTT.